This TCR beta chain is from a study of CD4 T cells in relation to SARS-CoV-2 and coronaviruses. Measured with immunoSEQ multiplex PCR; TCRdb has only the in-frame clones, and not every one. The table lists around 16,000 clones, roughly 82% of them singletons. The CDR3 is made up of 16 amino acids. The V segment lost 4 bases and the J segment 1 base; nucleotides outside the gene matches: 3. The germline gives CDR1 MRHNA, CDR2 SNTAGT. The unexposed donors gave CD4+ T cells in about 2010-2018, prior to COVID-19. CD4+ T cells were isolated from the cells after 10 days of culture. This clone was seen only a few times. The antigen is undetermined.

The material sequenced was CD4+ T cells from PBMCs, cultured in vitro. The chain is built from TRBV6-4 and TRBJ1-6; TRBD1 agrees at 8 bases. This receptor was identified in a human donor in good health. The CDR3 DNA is TGTGCCAGCAGTGGACAGGGGTTGTCCTATAATTCACCCCTCCACTTT. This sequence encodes CASSGQGLSYNSPLHF.